Presented here are 9 T cell receptor beta chains from one specimen sequenced in a study of tumor and adjacent non-tumor tissue in lung cancer. The library came from three nested PCR rounds adapted from ARM-PCR protocols. One entry per CDR3 protein results from TCRdb running MiXCR on the multiplex PCR reads. The sample records tens of thousands of distinct CDR3 sequences, about 61% being singletons. This sample's RNA came from whole unsorted tissue. This non-tumor lung sample came from over 3 cm beyond the tumor edge. The sample taken for sequencing was distant non-tumor lung tissue. These receptors were taken from a man aged 65 to 79 with non-small cell lung cancer.

This clonotype showed up many times. The V and J genes are TRBV10-2 and TRBJ1-5; D is undetermined. This CDR3 region has 13 residues. V dropped 3 bases and J dropped 5 bases, with 8 bases sitting between them. CDR1 WSHSY and CDR2 SAAADI come from the germline V gene. The CDR3 DNA reads TGCGCCAGCAGTGACAGCGAGTATCAGCCCCAGCATTTT. Its translation is CASSDSEYQPQHF.

Details on this clonotype: An end of the junction does not agree with germline; a read error may underlie this. V and J are TRBV7-9 and TRBJ1-1; D remains ambiguous. The germline gives CDR1 SEHNR, CDR2 FQNEAQ (reference sequence). The CDR3 sequence is 18 residues long. The DNA for the CDR3 is TGCGCCAGCAGCTTAGACTACCCTGGTCGCAGAATAAACGCTGAAGCTTTCTTT. Translation: CASSLDYPGRRINAEAFF.

This clonotype was counted many times. The chain recombines TRBV11-2 with TRBJ2-7; unclear D gene. The CDR3 covers 15 residues. Germline CDR1 reads SGHAT; CDR2 reads FQNNGV. Trimming took off 1 base at V and 6 bases at J, with 16 bases between the two ends. CDR3 nucleotides: TGTGCCAGCAGCTTAGGAACTTTCGGGTTGCTCGAGCAGTACTTC. This encodes CASSLGTFGLLEQYF.

J is TRBJ1-2 and V is TRBV28; D may be TRBD1 (5 bases). The CDR3 covers 13 residues. Trimming left V 5 bases short and J 4 bases short, with 11 bases between. CDR1 is MDHEN, CDR2 SYDVKM, per germline. The CDR3 region is CASSEDKIYGYTF. The CDR3 DNA is TGTGCCAGCAGTGAGGACAAGATCTATGGCTACACCTTC.

Details on this clonotype: This could be a read error, since a much larger clone is one nucleotide away. V gene TRBV6-2 or TRBV6-3 combines with J gene TRBJ2-1; D may match TRBD1 or TRBD2 (5 bases each). The CDR3 contains 14 residues. CDR1 is MNHEY, CDR2 SVGEGT, per germline. V shed 0 bases and J shed 13 bases, with 16 bases lying between them. The CDR3 spells CASSYSMGRGDQFF. DNA of the CDR3: TGTGCCAGCAGTTACTCGATGGGACGGGGTGACCAGTTCTTC.

As concerns this clonotype: An end of the junction does not agree with germline; a read error may underlie this. V and J are TRBV6-5 and TRBJ2-7, with a weak D call TRBD2 (6 bases). This CDR3 is 15 amino acids long. Germline CDR1 MNHEY, CDR2 SVGAGI. The CDR3 region is CANSNSSDSGSKRYF. The CDR3 nucleotides are TGTGCCAACAGTAACTCCTCGGATAGCGGAAGTAAGCGGTACTTC.

In this sample, this clonotype turned up many times. The rearrangement joins TRBV10-3 to TRBJ2-5; perhaps D is TRBD1 or TRBD2 (5 bases each). This CDR3 contains 14 residues. Germline V gives CDR1 ENHRY, CDR2 SYGVKD. Trimming took off 4 bases at V and 4 bases at J, with 13 bases between the two ends. CDR3 loop: CAISATARAETQYF. The CDR3 nucleotides read TGTGCCATCAGTGCGACAGCGAGGGCAGAGACCCAGTACTTC.

As concerns this clonotype: A read error may account for a junction end that differs from germline. The rearrangement joins TRBV11-3 to TRBJ2-2, with D possibly TRBD1 on 6 matching bases. Per germline, CDR1 SGHNT and CDR2 YENEEA. The CDR3 is 17 residues long. The CDR3 sequence is CASSSALDSPNTGEMFF. Written as DNA, the CDR3 is TGTGCCAGCAGCTCAGCCTTGGACAGTCCGAACACCGGGGAGATGTTTTTT.

For this clonotype: This may arise from a read error, as a much more abundant clone is one base away. The chain combines TRBV7-8 with TRBJ2-7; 11 bases align to TRBD2. The CDR3 has 16 amino acids. From germline, CDR1 is SGHVS and CDR2 FQNEAQ. Trimming cost V 3 bases and J 0 bases; bases outside gene matches: 4. Here the CDR3 reads CASSLGLAVSSYEQYF. Written as DNA, the CDR3 is TGTGCCAGCAGCTTGGGACTAGCGGTGAGCTCCTACGAGCAGTACTTC.